This entry is about one T cell receptor beta chain. Its antigen is still unknown. This record belongs to a study of blood T cells in healthy people across ages. A J-beta primer mix and a sample-barcoded 5' primer were used in a second PCR of roughly 6 to 11 cycles. All samples gave at least 2.5 million CDR3-containing paired-end reads. Using its own MiXCR run on the 5' RACE reads, TCRdb lists one record per CDR3 protein. The top ten hold around 4% of the sample, which has 1.5 million to 1.8 million distinct CDR3 sequences, 35% to 45% seen once. This CDR3 is built from 15 residues. V shed 1 base and J 8 bases; nucleotides not matched to a gene: 8. CDR1 and CDR2 (germline): GTSNPN, SVGIG (reference sequence). Points from the study as a whole: More naive CD4+ cells and higher diversity were found in long-lived than in aged donors.

The genes are TRBV30 and TRBJ1-2; the match to TRBD1 covers 12 bases. This clonotype was sampled from a woman in her late teens or twenties in good health. The specimen was blood. CDR3 sequence (DNA): TGTGCCTGGAGTGCATCCGGGACAGGGGGCATCGGCTACACCTTC. Translating gives CAWSASGTGGIGYTF.